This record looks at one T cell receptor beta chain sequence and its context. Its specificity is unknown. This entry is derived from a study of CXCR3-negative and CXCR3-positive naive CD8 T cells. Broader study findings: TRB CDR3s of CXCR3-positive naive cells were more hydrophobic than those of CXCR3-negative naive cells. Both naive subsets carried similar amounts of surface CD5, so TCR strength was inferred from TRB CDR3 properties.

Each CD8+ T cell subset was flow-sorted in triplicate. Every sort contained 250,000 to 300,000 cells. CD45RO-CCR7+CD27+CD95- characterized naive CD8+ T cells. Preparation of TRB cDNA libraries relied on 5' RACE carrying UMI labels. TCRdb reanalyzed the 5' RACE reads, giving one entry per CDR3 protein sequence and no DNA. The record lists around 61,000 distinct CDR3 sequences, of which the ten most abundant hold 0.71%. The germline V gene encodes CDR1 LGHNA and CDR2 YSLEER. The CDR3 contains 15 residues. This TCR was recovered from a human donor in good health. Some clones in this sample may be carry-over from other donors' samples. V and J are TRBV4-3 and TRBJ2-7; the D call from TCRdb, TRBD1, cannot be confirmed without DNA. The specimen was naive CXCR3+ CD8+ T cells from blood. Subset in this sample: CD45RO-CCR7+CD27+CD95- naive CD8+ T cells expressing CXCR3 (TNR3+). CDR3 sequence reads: CASSDPGTGVLKQYF.